This entry lists 15 T cell receptor beta chains sequenced from one sample in a study of vaccination and CD4 T cells after COVID-19 (dated by TCRdb to 2022 to 2024). These receptors are not linked to any known antigen. The treatment or condition label corresponds to: approximately nine-day PBMC culture with coronavirus spike peptide pools or control peptides (ViraFEST assay). Receptor amplification or capture employed PCR. TCRdb shows the sequencer as Illumina iSeq 100. DNA from cultured CD4+ T cells was subjected to TCR sequencing with the Oncomine TCR Beta short-read assay at the Johns Hopkins FTIC core. TCRdb redid the processing of the public reads, applying fastp at Q25 and MiXCR, and retained in-frame beta chains. Entries are consolidated by CDR3 protein sequence, retaining the most common genes and DNA. This sample has about 20,000 distinct CDR3 sequences in its table, and approximately 61% of those were observed once. Together, the top ten hold about 3.5% of the sample.

The sequencing input was CD4+ T cells from blood, cultured in vitro. These receptors all come from a human donor who had recovered from COVID-19.

The chain couples TRBV5-6 to TRBJ2-7; D uncertain. The CDR3 has 14 residues. V was cut by 2 bases and J by 3 bases, with 12 bases left in between. Germline V CDR1 and CDR2: SGHDT, YYEEEE. CDR3 DNA: TGTGCCAGCAGCTTCCGACCGCCTAACTACGAGCAGTACTTC. Translating gives CASSFRPPNYEQYF.

The chain employs TRBV6-1 and TRBJ2-3, with a weak D call TRBD2 (6 bases). Per the germline V gene, CDR1 is MNHNS and CDR2 is SASEGT. V lost 3 bases, J lost 10 bases, and 17 bases lay in between. The CDR3 has 14 residues. The CDR3, as DNA: TGTGCCAGCAGTGAGGGAGGAGGCTCCGGGGCGCAGTATTTT. Amino acids: CASSEGGGSGAQYF.

The table lists this clonotype with a few counts. V is TRBV7-2 and J is TRBJ1-2; D may be TRBD1 (6 bases). Germline V gives CDR1 SGHTA, CDR2 FQGNSA. Trimming shortened V by 2 bases and J by 6 bases, and 16 bases separated the two germline ends. This CDR3 is built from 15 residues. CDR3 sequence reads: CASSLLGQRLHGYTF. CDR3 DNA sequence: TGTGCCAGCAGCTTACTCGGACAGAGGTTACATGGCTACACCTTC.

The chain employs TRBV7-2 and TRBJ1-1; no clear D gene. There are 14 residues in the CDR3. The ends were cut back, 2 bases at V and 3 bases at J, with 10 bases in the middle. Germline loops: CDR1 SGHTA, CDR2 FQGNSA. CDR3 sequence (DNA): TGTGCCAGCAGCTTACTGGGTACGGACACTGAAGCTTTCTTT. It is translated as CASSLLGTDTEAFF.

V gene TRBV15 combines with J gene TRBJ1-2; D uncertain. The CDR3 runs 15 residues. V lost 5 bases, J lost 4 bases, and 17 bases lay in between. Germline V CDR1 and CDR2: LNHNV, YYDKDF (reference sequence). The CDR3 DNA is TGTGCCACCAGCCAAGGCCCTGGGGTTGGCTATGGCTACACCTTC. Its translation is CATSQGPGVGYGYTF.

CDR3 in DNA: TGTGCCAGCAGCTTGGACAGGGGGACTGAAGCTTTCTTT. Translated, it gives CASSLDRGTEAFF. The chain combines TRBV5-4 with TRBJ1-1; 8 bases align to TRBD1. From germline, CDR1 is SGHNT and CDR2 YYREEE (reference sequence). The CDR3 spans 13 residues. V trimming: 0 bases; J trimming: 5 bases; junction bases outside the gene matches: 0.

The CDR3 sequence is CASKGFNQPQHF. The DNA of the CDR3 is TGTGCCAGTAAAGGTTTTAATCAGCCCCAGCATTTT. The rearrangement links TRBV19 to TRBJ1-5, with D unresolved. This CDR3 comprises 12 residues. The V end lost 7 bases, the J end lost 4 bases, and 8 bases lay between the germline ends. Germline V gives CDR1 LNHDA, CDR2 SQIVND (reference sequence).

The genes are TRBV15 and TRBJ1-1; D uncertain. The CDR3 runs to 13 residues. Germline values: CDR1 LNHNV, CDR2 YYDKDF (reference sequence). V was clipped by 9 bases and J by 0 bases, with 11 bases between them. This chain's CDR3 is CATNRDMNTEAFF. CDR3 sequence (DNA): TGTGCCACTAACAGAGACATGAACACTGAAGCTTTCTTT.

The chain recombines TRBV7-2 with TRBJ1-6; the D gene is possibly TRBD1 (6 bases). Trimming pared 5 bases from V and 4 bases from J, leaving 12 bases between. The CDR3 spans 15 residues. CDR1 is SGHTA, CDR2 FQGNSA, per germline. The CDR3 nucleotides read TGTGCCAGCAGCCCCGAACAGGGTTATAATTCACCCCTCCACTTT. Encoded protein: CASSPEQGYNSPLHF.

In DNA form, the CDR3 reads TGTGCCAGCAGCCCCGGACTAGCCACAGATACGCAGTATTTT. Its translation is CASSPGLATDTQYF. The chain has TRBV11-3 and TRBJ2-3; 8 nucleotides line up with TRBD2. Germline V gene lookup returns CDR1 SGHNT and CDR2 YENEEA. This CDR3 has 14 amino acids. V trimming: 5 bases; J trimming: 2 bases; junction bases outside the gene matches: 3. The full variable domain, completed using reference TRBV11-3 and TRBJ2-3, is EAGVVQSPRYKIIEKKQPVAFWCNPISGHNTLYWYLQNLGQGPELLIRYENEEAVDDSQLPKDRFSAERLKGVDSTLKIQPAELGDSAVYLCASSPGLATDTQYFGPGTRLTVL.

The chain carries TRBV7-2 and TRBJ2-3, with TRBD2 matching 8 bases. The CDR3 length is 15 residues. With V trimmed by 5 bases and J by 6 bases, 10 bases remained unmatched. The germline V gene has CDR1 SGHTA and CDR2 FQGNSA. As DNA, the CDR3 is TGTGCCAGCAGCCCTTATACTAGCGGAGGGGATACGCAGTATTTT. Protein sequence: CASSPYTSGGDTQYF. Together with reference TRBV7-2 and TRBJ2-3, the CDR3 gives the full variable domain: GAGVSQSPSNKVTEKGKDVELRCDPISGHTALYWYRQSLGQGLEFLIYFQGNSAPDKSGLPSDRFSAERTGGSVSTLTIQRTQQEDSAVYLCASSPYTSGGDTQYFGPGTRLTVL.

V gene TRBV20-1 combines with J gene TRBJ2-3; 8 bases are shared with TRBD2. With V trimmed by 3 bases and J by 3 bases, 11 bases remained unmatched. The CDR3 sequence is 16 residues long. Germline V gives CDR1 DFQATT, CDR2 SNEGSKA (reference sequence). For the CDR3, the DNA is TGCAGTGCTAGGGGATACCTAGCGGGCACAACAGATACGCAGTATTTT. Translating gives CSARGYLAGTTDTQYF.

The CDR3 nucleotides are TGCAGTGCTAGAGATGCGCGCGGGAGAGGAATTGAGCAGTACTTC. Its protein product is CSARDARGRGIEQYF. The chain links TRBV20-1 to TRBJ2-7; TRBD2 matches 7 bases. CDR1 and CDR2 from the germline V gene are DFQATT and SNEGSKA (reference sequence). Trimming cost V 0 bases and J 7 bases; bases outside gene matches: 12. This CDR3 is built from 15 residues.

This chain joins TRBV11-3 and TRBJ1-2; 7 bases are shared with TRBD1. Losses at the gene ends were 2 bases for V and 0 bases for J; bases not matched to a gene: 3. Germline V gives CDR1 SGHNT, CDR2 YENEEA. The CDR3 sequence is 15 residues long. CDR3 residues: CASSLQGGANYGYTF. For the CDR3, the DNA is TGTGCCAGCAGCTTACAGGGGGGAGCTAACTATGGCTACACCTTC.

This sequence joins TRBV4-2 and TRBJ2-5; 11 bases are a match to TRBD2. Germline V gives CDR1 LGHNA, CDR2 YNFKEQ. The J segment lost 5 bases and the V segment lost 1 base, leaving 12 bases of the junction unmatched. The CDR3 is made up of 18 amino acids. The CDR3: CASSQAGLAGLAGETQYF. CDR3 coding DNA: TGTGCCAGCAGCCAAGCCGGACTAGCGGGTTTAGCAGGGGAGACCCAGTACTTC.